Shown below are 23 T cell receptor beta chains from a single sample sequenced in a study of OX40 agonist ivuxolimab in advanced cancers. Sequenced by immunoSEQ multiplex PCR; TCRdb stores in-frame clones only, minus some. The sample lists 57,000 or so clones; nearly 95% were seen once. Specimen: CD4+ or CD8+ T cells sorted from blood, collected in a trial of the OX40 agonist ivuxolimab. The source is an adult with an advanced solid tumor such as melanoma, head and neck, liver or kidney cancer.

The chain combines TRBV9 with TRBJ2-7; D perhaps matches TRBD2 (6 bases). Germline values: CDR1 SGDLS, CDR2 YYNGEE. V was cut by 2 bases and J by 2 bases, with 14 bases left in between. This CDR3 comprises 15 residues. The CDR3 DNA reads as TGTGCCAGCAGCGTCGGGGCCGGAGGGACCTACGAGCAGTACTTC. This gives the protein CASSVGAGGTYEQYF. Using reference TRBV9 and TRBJ2-7 for the parts outside the CDR3, the full variable domain is DSGVTQTPKHLITATGQRVTLRCSPRSGDLSVYWYQQSLDQGLQFLIQYYNGEERAKGNILERFSAQQFPDLHSELNLSSLELGDSALYFCASSVGAGGTYEQYFGPGTRLTVT.

The J gene is TRBJ2-7, the V gene TRBV5-1, with D uncertain. Germline V lookup: CDR1 SGHRS, CDR2 YFSETQ. The CDR3 is 12 amino acids. Trimming removed 0 bases at V and 3 bases at J, with 4 bases between. The CDR3 reads CASSLVGYEQYF. In nucleotides, the CDR3 is TGCGCCAGCAGCTTGGTGGGCTACGAGCAGTACTTC.

V is TRBV5-1 and J is TRBJ1-3; D may be TRBD1 (6 bases). The V gene's germline CDR1 is SGHRS and CDR2 YFSETQ. The CDR3 has 19 amino acids. V was shortened by 0 bases and J by 0 bases, with 19 bases between the two germline ends. The CDR3 bases are TGCGCCAGCAGCTTGGGTTACAGGGAATGGGACCACTCTGGAAACACCATATATTTT. Amino acid sequence: CASSLGYREWDHSGNTIYF. The full variable domain, in which reference TRBV5-1 and TRBJ1-3 provide the parts outside the CDR3, is KAGVTQTPRYLIKTRGQQVTLSCSPISGHRSVSWYQQTPGQGLQFLFEYFSETQRNKGNFPGRFSGRQFSNSRSEMNVSTLELGDSALYLCASSLGYREWDHSGNTIYFGEGSWLTVV.

V gene TRBV4-2 combines with J gene TRBJ1-1, with D possibly matching TRBD1 (6 bases). Germline-derived CDR1 and CDR2 are LGHNA and YNFKEQ. V was shortened by 2 bases and J by 0 bases, with 10 bases between the two germline ends. CDR3 length equals 15 residues. The CDR3 region has the DNA TGTGCCAGCAGCCAAACAGACAGGATGAACACTGAAGCTTTCTTT. As protein: CASSQTDRMNTEAFF.

The chain recombines TRBV28 with TRBJ2-7; a possible D gene is TRBD1 (6 bases). CDR1 and CDR2 (germline): MDHEN, SYDVKM. Trimming shortened V by 8 bases and J by 1 base, and 12 bases separated the two germline ends. The CDR3 consists of 13 residues. As DNA, the CDR3 is TGTGCCAGCTTAGGGGGTTGGTCCTACGAGCAGTACTTC. This translates into CASLGGWSYEQYF.

The gene calls are TRBV13 and TRBJ1-1; D ambiguous. The CDR3 is 12 amino acids. Germline V gives CDR1 PRHDT, CDR2 FYEKMQ (reference sequence). Trimming took off 4 bases at V and 2 bases at J, with 5 bases between the two ends. In DNA, the CDR3 is TGTGCCAGCAGCTCCGACAACACTGAAGCTTTCTTT. This sequence encodes CASSSDNTEAFF. The variable domain in full, with the rest retrieved from reference TRBV13 and TRBJ1-1, is AAGVIQSPRHLIKEKRETATLKCYPIPRHDTVYWYQQGPGQDPQFLISFYEKMQSDKGSIPDRFSAQQFSDYHSELNMSSLELGDSALYFCASSSDNTEAFFGQGTRLTVV.

The chain employs TRBV6-5 and TRBJ2-1; D is perhaps TRBD2 (7 bases). Between the trimmed V and J ends, which lost 6 bases and 0 bases, there was a span of 12 bases. This CDR3 contains 15 residues. Per germline, CDR1 MNHEY and CDR2 SVGAGI. The CDR3 DNA reads TGTGCCAGCAGCCTAGGGGGGGCCTCCTACAATGAGCAGTTCTTC. Translation: CASSLGGASYNEQFF.

The chain links TRBV6-5 to TRBJ2-3; D is ambiguous. V gave up 5 bases and J gave up 0 bases, with 9 bases separating them. Per germline, CDR1 MNHEY and CDR2 SVGAGI. The CDR3 has 14 amino acids. CDR3 region: CASSPDPSTDTQYF. The CDR3 DNA follows: TGTGCCAGCAGTCCCGACCCTAGCACAGATACGCAGTATTTT.

The rearrangement uses TRBV27 and TRBJ2-1, with 16 nucleotides matching TRBD2. This CDR3 is 20 amino acids long. Germline V gene lookup returns CDR1 MNHEY and CDR2 SMNVEV (reference sequence). V was clipped by 5 bases and J by 5 bases; unmatched bases: 15. The CDR3 loop is CASSELTGLAGGPLNNEQFF. The CDR3 DNA reads as TGTGCCAGCAGTGAACTTACGGGACTAGCGGGAGGGCCTTTGAACAATGAGCAGTTCTTC.

This clone was seen only once. The V gene is TRBV5-6, the J gene TRBJ1-4, with D perhaps matching TRBD1 (6 bases). Germline CDR1 and CDR2: SGHDT and YYEEEE. V shed 2 bases and J shed 8 bases, with 16 bases lying between them. The CDR3 contains 15 residues. The CDR3 loop reads CASSFAVRGSEKLFF. In nucleotides, the CDR3 is TGTGCCAGCAGCTTTGCGGTCAGGGGAAGCGAAAAACTGTTTTTT.

V is TRBV5-1 and J is TRBJ2-7, with a weak D call TRBD2 (5 bases). The V gene lost 0 bases and the J gene lost 3 bases, with 10 bases spanning the gap. Germline V gene sequence: CDR1 SGHRS, CDR2 YFSETQ. The CDR3 is 14 residues long. The CDR3 region is CASSLAARDYEQYF. DNA for the CDR3: TGCGCCAGCAGCTTGGCCGCGAGGGACTACGAGCAGTACTTC.

V usage is TRBV6-5 and J usage is TRBJ1-1; D is undetermined. This CDR3 spans 16 amino acids. The ends were cut back, 5 bases at V and 0 bases at J, with 16 bases in the middle. CDR1 and CDR2 from the germline V gene are MNHEY and SVGAGI. CDR3 nucleotides: TGTGCCAGCAGTCACTTCCCGGAGGCGGTGAACACTGAAGCTTTCTTT. Translation gives CASSHFPEAVNTEAFF.

This clone was found once. This CDR3 is also generated by other DNA sequences in the sample. The V gene is TRBV13, the J gene TRBJ1-1; a possible D gene is TRBD1 (5 bases). The germline V gene has CDR1 PRHDT and CDR2 FYEKMQ (reference sequence). V was cut by 1 base and J by 0 bases, with 9 bases left in between. CDR3 length equals 15 residues. The CDR3 spells CASSLVGTVNTEAFF. The DNA of the CDR3 is TGTGCCAGCAGCTTAGTGGGGACGGTGAACACTGAAGCTTTCTTT.

The gene calls are TRBV29-1 and TRBJ2-7, with TRBD2 identical over 8 bases. CDR1 is SQVTM, CDR2 ANQGSEA, per germline. This CDR3 is built from 14 residues. V shed 1 base and J 5 bases; nucleotides not matched to a gene: 7. CDR3 nucleotides: TGCAGCGTTGAAGGGGGGGCGGGAGGAAACGAGCAGTACTTC. Its translation is CSVEGGAGGNEQYF.

The chain has TRBV27 and TRBJ2-3, with 8 nucleotides matching TRBD2. The CDR3 extends over 15 amino acids. Germline CDR1 reads MNHEY; CDR2 reads SMNVEV (reference sequence). V was clipped by 5 bases and J by 3 bases; unmatched bases: 7. The CDR3 region is CASSPTGTRTDTQYF. The CDR3 DNA reads as TGTGCCAGCAGTCCCACCGGGACTAGGACAGATACGCAGTATTTT.

This chain links TRBV25-1 with TRBJ2-5; 8 bases fit TRBD2. CDR3 length equals 16 residues. CDR1 is MGHDK and CDR2 is SYGVNS in the germline V gene. The junction had 9 bases not matched to a gene; V was cut back by 4 bases and J by 2 bases. The CDR3 region has the DNA TGTGCCAGCAGTGTATTTGTGGGACTAGATCAAGAGACCCAGTACTTC. Protein sequence: CASSVFVGLDQETQYF.

The rearrangement links TRBV6-5 to TRBJ2-7; D is unclear. The CDR3 is 15 residues long. V gave up 2 bases and J gave up 2 bases, with 13 bases separating them. The germline CDR1 and CDR2 sequences are MNHEY and SVGAGI. As DNA, the CDR3 is TGTGCCAGCAGTTACGAGGCAGGCGCGACCTACGAGCAGTACTTC. It specifies CASSYEAGATYEQYF.

This clone was seen once. The genes are TRBV7-6 and TRBJ2-1; 14 nucleotides agree with TRBD2. Germline V gives CDR1 SGHVS, CDR2 FNYEAQ. The CDR3 spans 14 residues. The V gene end was trimmed by 5 bases and the J gene end by 10 bases; junction bases not matched to a gene: 4. The CDR3 loop is CASSTGTSGREQFF. CDR3 nucleotide sequence: TGTGCCAGCAGCACTGGGACTAGCGGGAGAGAGCAGTTCTTC.

CDR3 bases: TGTGCCAGCAGGGACAGATTGGAACTTTATGGCTACACCTTC. Translating it yields CASRDRLELYGYTF. The chain joins TRBV13 to TRBJ1-2, with a tentative D call TRBD1 (6 bases). CDR1 is PRHDT, CDR2 FYEKMQ, per germline (reference sequence). The length of the CDR3 is 14 residues. Trimming stripped 6 bases from V and 5 bases from J, with 16 bases between.

This clone was counted once. The chain joins TRBV6-1 to TRBJ2-7; 8 bases align to TRBD1. Per germline, CDR1 MNHNS and CDR2 SASEGT. CDR3 size: 14 residues. With 1 base clipped from V and 4 bases from J, the junction kept 3 bases outside the gene matches. DNA for the CDR3: TGTGCCAGCAGTGAAGGGACAGGGCCTTACGAGCAGTACTTC. Translated, it gives CASSEGTGPYEQYF.

The V gene is TRBV27, the J gene TRBJ2-7; possibly TRBD1 or TRBD2 for D (5 bases each). The CDR3 is made up of 16 amino acids. Germline CDR1 and CDR2: MNHEY and SMNVEV (reference sequence). Trimming removed 8 bases from V and 4 bases from J, with 24 bases in between. CDR3 in DNA: TGTGCCAGCTTCGGTAGCGTGTGGGGGACGGTTTACGAGCAGTACTTC. This gives the protein CASFGSVWGTVYEQYF.

This rearrangement joins TRBV7-6 to TRBJ2-7; weak D call: TRBD2 (6 bases). The V end was cut by 5 bases, the J end by 4 bases, with 21 bases between. The germline V gene encodes CDR1 SGHVS and CDR2 FNYEAQ. The CDR3 extends over 16 amino acids. CDR3 nucleotide sequence: TGTGCCAGCAGCCTACCAAGGGCCGGGAGCTCGTACGAGCAGTACTTC. This translates into CASSLPRAGSSYEQYF.

The V gene is TRBV13, the J gene TRBJ2-1; D ambiguous. Looked up from germline, CDR1 is PRHDT and CDR2 is FYEKMQ (reference sequence). Between the trimmed V and J ends, which lost 3 bases and 3 bases, there was a span of 12 bases. The CDR3 has 15 amino acids. The CDR3 bases are TGTGCCAGCAGCTTGTTTGCGATAAACTACAATGAGCAGTTCTTC. Translating it yields CASSLFAINYNEQFF. Complete variable domain (other parts from reference TRBV13 and TRBJ2-1): AAGVIQSPRHLIKEKRETATLKCYPIPRHDTVYWYQQGPGQDPQFLISFYEKMQSDKGSIPDRFSAQQFSDYHSELNMSSLELGDSALYFCASSLFAINYNEQFFGPGTRLTVL.